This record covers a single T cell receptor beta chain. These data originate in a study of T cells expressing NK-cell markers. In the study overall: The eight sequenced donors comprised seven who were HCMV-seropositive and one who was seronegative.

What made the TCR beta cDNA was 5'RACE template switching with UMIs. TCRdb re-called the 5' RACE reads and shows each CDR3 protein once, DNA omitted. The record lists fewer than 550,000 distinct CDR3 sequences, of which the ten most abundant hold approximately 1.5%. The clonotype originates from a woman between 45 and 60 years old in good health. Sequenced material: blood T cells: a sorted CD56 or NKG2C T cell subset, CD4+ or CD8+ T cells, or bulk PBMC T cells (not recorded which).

The CDR3 protein is CASSPTGTGEFWRASNEQFF. The chain recombines TRBV6-1 with TRBJ2-1; TCRdb names TRBD1, which stays unverified in the absence of DNA. This CDR3 spans 20 amino acids. Germline CDR1 reads MNHNS; CDR2 reads SASEGT.